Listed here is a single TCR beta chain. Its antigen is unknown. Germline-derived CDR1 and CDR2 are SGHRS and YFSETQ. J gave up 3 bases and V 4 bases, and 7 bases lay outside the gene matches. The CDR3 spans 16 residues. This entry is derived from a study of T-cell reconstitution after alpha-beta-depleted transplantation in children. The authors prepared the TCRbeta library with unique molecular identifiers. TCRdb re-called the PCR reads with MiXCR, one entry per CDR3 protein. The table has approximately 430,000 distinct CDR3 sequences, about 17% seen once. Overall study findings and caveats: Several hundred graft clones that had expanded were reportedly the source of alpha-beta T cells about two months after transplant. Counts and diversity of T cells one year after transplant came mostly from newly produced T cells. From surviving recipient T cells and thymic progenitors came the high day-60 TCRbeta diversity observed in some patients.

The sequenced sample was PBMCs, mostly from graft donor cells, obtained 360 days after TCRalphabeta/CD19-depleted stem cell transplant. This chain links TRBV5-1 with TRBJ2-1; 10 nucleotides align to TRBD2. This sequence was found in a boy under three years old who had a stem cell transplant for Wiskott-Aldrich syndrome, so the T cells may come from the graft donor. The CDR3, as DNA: TGCGCCAGCAGCCCCTTAACTAGCGGGAACTACAATGAGCAGTTCTTC. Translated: CASSPLTSGNYNEQFF.